Reported below is one T cell receptor (beta chain). The data derive from a study of blood T cell repertoires in COVID-19. Looking at the study overall: Sites across the United States, Italy and Spain contributed samples from acute and convalescent COVID-19. Sample material is recorded as cDNA or gDNA derived from T cells, B-cell-depleted T cells, or PBMCs.

In the source study's methods: Reference gene primer amplification gave nucleated cell count estimates. Using immunoSEQ multiplex PCR, the repertoire was profiled, and TCRdb retains in-frame clones only, with some absent. The V and J calls and the clone size are those of that table, but D and trimming were determined from the DNA. The sample comprises approximately 290,000 clones, 84% of which are singletons, and approximately 15% rests with the top ten. Followed longitudinally, the Seattle patients had been enrolled during active infection. The CDR3 sequence is 17 residues long. In germline, CDR1 is SGHDT, CDR2 YYEEEE. The ends lost 2 bases at V and 4 bases at J; junction bases unmatched: 12.

Sequencing was carried out using peripheral blood. The TCR originated in a person aged 70 to 85 with COVID-19, enrolled during active disease. The chain recombines TRBV5-6 with TRBJ2-5, with 9 bases matching TRBD2. CDR3 nucleotide sequence: TGTGCCAGCAGCTTTCCCCGGATAGCGGGAGTAGCAGAGACCCAGTACTTC. This translates into CASSFPRIAGVAETQYF.